This TCR beta chain is drawn from a study of technical replicates of blood from a few donors. V trimming: 4 bases; J trimming: 1 base; junction bases outside the gene matches: 0. The CDR3 sequence is 13 residues long. CDR1 and CDR2 (germline): GTSNPN, SVGIG (reference sequence). This clone was seen a single time. Assay: immunoSEQ multiplex PCR; the TCRdb copy retains only in-frame clones and omits some. The sample includes about 72,000 clones, roughly 90% of them seen just once. The sequenced sample was T cells isolated from PBMCs. The gene calls are TRBV30 and TRBJ1-4; 7 positions match TRBD1. This receptor was taken from a human donor in good health. The CDR3 here is CAWNRGTNEKLFF. CDR3 DNA sequence: TGTGCCTGGAACAGGGGAACTAATGAAAAACTGTTTTTT.